This T cell receptor beta chain was captured in a study of blood T cell repertoires in COVID-19. Background on the study: Sites across the United States, Italy and Spain contributed samples from acute and convalescent COVID-19.

The trim removed 4 bases at V and 3 bases at J, leaving 1 base unmatched. This CDR3 has 15 residues. Germline-derived CDR1 and CDR2 are LGHDT and YNNKEL (reference sequence). On this clone itself: Other nucleotide sequences in the sample specify the same CDR3.

In the authors' workflow: The authors estimated nucleated cell counts from reference gene primer amplification. Clones were read by immunoSEQ multiplex PCR, and TCRdb kept only the in-frame ones, dropping some. V, J and clone size are those of that table, while D and trimming were read from the DNA. The table has about 91,000 clones, 88% seen once; the top ten hold approximately 4.8%. Sequenced input: peripheral blood. This chain links TRBV3-1 (or the pseudogene TRBV3-2) with TRBJ2-3; the match to TRBD2 covers 13 bases. The receptor comes from a woman aged 80 or over with active COVID-19. CDR3 coding DNA: TGTGCCAGCAGCCCACTAGCGGGAGGGACAGATACGCAGTATTTT. It codes for CASSPLAGGTDTQYF.